This TCR beta chain was found in a study of vaccination and CD4 T cells after COVID-19. Study-wide context: Either the Pfizer-BioNTech BNT162b2 or Moderna mRNA-1273 vaccine was given as two doses.

Study results and limitations: Of the reactive clones in convalescent patients, a median roughly 88% showed up only post-vaccination.

With 2 bases removed from V and 12 bases from J, the gap between germline ends came to 14 bases. The CDR3 consists of 13 residues. Regarding this clonotype: Its antigen is unidentified.

Documented treatment: roughly 11-day PBMC culture with coronavirus spike peptide pools or control peptides (ViraFEST assay). Cultured CD4+ T cells had their DNA profiled by the Oncomine TCR Beta short-read assay. TCRdb reprocessed the PCR reads with MiXCR, giving one entry per CDR3 protein. The table has about 11,000 distinct CDR3 sequences, roughly 47% seen once. The chain couples TRBV12-3 or TRBV12-4 to TRBJ2-1; no reliable D call. The sample comprised CD4+ T cells from blood, cultured in vitro. The TCR comes from a human donor who had recovered from COVID-19. CDR3 region: CASSLRAALGQFF. As DNA, the CDR3 is TGTGCCAGCAGTTTACGGGCGGCCCTGGGGCAGTTCTTC.